The 14 T cell receptor beta chains reported below all come from one sample, sequenced in a study of cytomegalovirus exposure and HLA in healthy donors. PCR involved 60 Vbeta and 13 Jbeta primers. The repertoire was sequenced with immunoSEQ multiplex PCR; TCRdb's copy has only in-frame clones and lacks some. Here the sample table reports tens of thousands of clones. Sequencing input: PBMCs. The receptors were sampled from a man in his late teens or twenties in good health and CMV-seropositive.

The chain employs TRBV4-1 and TRBJ1-2; 7 bases are a match to TRBD1. The V gene's germline CDR1 is MGHRA and CDR2 YSYEKL. Germline trimming cut 3 bases from V and 3 bases from J; bases unmatched to any gene: 1. This CDR3 has 13 residues. CDR3 loop: CASSQTGYYGYTF. The CDR3 DNA sequence: TGCGCCAGCAGCCAGACAGGGTACTATGGCTACACCTTC.

J is TRBJ2-7 and V is TRBV30; TRBD2 agrees at 8 bases. From germline, CDR1 is GTSNPN and CDR2 SVGIG (reference sequence). Trimming at V came to 7 bases and at J to 2 bases, leaving 7 bases not matched to a gene. The length of the CDR3 is 13 residues. The CDR3 protein is CALSTGGPYEQYF. In DNA, the CDR3 is TGTGCCTTATCAACGGGAGGGCCCTACGAGCAGTACTTC.

This chain uses TRBV5-1 with TRBJ1-4; D gene unclear. This CDR3 comprises 13 residues. The V and J ends lost 2 bases and 8 bases respectively, with 10 bases between them. Germline V gene data show CDR1 as SGHRS and CDR2 as YFSETQ. The CDR3 DNA is TGCGCCAGCAGCTTTGGACTGTCGGAAAAACTGTTTTTT. It yields the protein CASSFGLSEKLFF. The whole variable domain, remainder taken from reference TRBV5-1 and TRBJ1-4, is KAGVTQTPRYLIKTRGQQVTLSCSPISGHRSVSWYQQTPGQGLQFLFEYFSETQRNKGNFPGRFSGRQFSNSRSEMNVSTLELGDSALYLCASSFGLSEKLFFGSGTQLSVL.

This chain links TRBV18 with TRBJ1-2; 9 positions match TRBD1. Germline V gene lookup returns CDR1 KGHSH and CDR2 LQKENI. The CDR3 extends over 16 amino acids. V gave up 5 bases and J gave up 5 bases; unmatched junction bases: 12. The CDR3 nucleotides read TGTGCCAGCTCAACTCCTTCACAGGGGGCTGGGTATGGCTACACCTTC. Amino acid sequence: CASSTPSQGAGYGYTF.

CDR3 nucleotide sequence: TGTGCCTGGGACAGGGAATCCTACGAGCAGTACTTC. Residues: CAWDRESYEQYF. V usage is TRBV30 and J usage is TRBJ2-7, with TRBD1 matching over 7 bases. The CDR3 is made up of 12 amino acids. CDR1 and CDR2 from the germline V gene are GTSNPN and SVGIG (reference sequence). Losses at the gene ends were 5 bases for V and 1 base for J; bases not matched to a gene: 2. Drawing the rest from reference TRBV30 and TRBJ2-7, the complete variable domain is SQTIHQWPATLVQPVGSPLSLECTVEGTSNPNLYWYRQAAGRGLQLLFYSVGIGQISSEVPQNLSASRPQDRQFILSSKKLLLSDSGFYLCAWDRESYEQYFGPGTRLTVT.

The genes are TRBV6-1 and TRBJ2-3; TRBD2 matches 8 bases. Germline V gene data show CDR1 as MNHNS and CDR2 as SASEGT. The CDR3 totals 16 residues. Unmatched junction bases numbered 5, after V lost 0 bases and J lost 3 bases. This CDR3 reads CASSEAQGLVTDTQYF. DNA of the CDR3: TGTGCCAGCAGTGAAGCGCAGGGACTAGTTACAGATACGCAGTATTTT.

The gene calls are TRBV5-1 and TRBJ2-7; TRBD1 matches 7 bases. Trimming removed 4 bases from V and 3 bases from J; junction bases left unmatched: 7. Per the germline V gene, CDR1 is SGHRS and CDR2 is YFSETQ. The CDR3 is 14 amino acids. CDR3 sequence reads: CASSMGQTNYEQYF. Here the CDR3 DNA reads TGCGCCAGCAGCATGGGACAGACAAACTACGAGCAGTACTTC.

This CDR3 is CAWSVPPRGGRIRYEQYF. The CDR3 region has the DNA TGTGCCTGGAGTGTACCCCCACGTGGCGGGAGGATACGCTACGAGCAGTACTTC. This chain connects TRBV30 to TRBJ2-5, with 8 bases lining up with TRBD2. The DNA matches TRBJ2-7 better at its end, which makes the J call doubtful. The CDR3 runs 18 residues. The germline V gene has CDR1 GTSNPN and CDR2 SVGIG (reference sequence).

The rearrangement joins TRBV5-6 to TRBJ1-6; the D is unclear. CDR1 and CDR2 (germline): SGHDT, YYEEEE. This CDR3 is 15 amino acids long. The V end was cut by 0 bases, the J end by 8 bases, with 12 bases between. CDR3 in amino acids: CASSLAGRRYSPLHF. The CDR3 DNA is TGTGCCAGCAGCTTGGCCGGCAGGAGGTATTCACCCCTCCACTTT.

The chain joins TRBV28 to TRBJ1-4; 9 bases line up with TRBD1. The germline V gene has CDR1 MDHEN and CDR2 SYDVKM. The CDR3 sequence is 14 residues long. V was clipped by 5 bases and J by 8 bases; unmatched bases: 6. CDR3 bases: TGTGCCAGCAGTCCCGGGACAGGGCGGGAAAAACTGTTTTTT. Translating it yields CASSPGTGREKLFF.

This chain links TRBV19 with TRBJ1-5, with 9 nucleotides matching TRBD1. The V segment lost 9 bases and the J segment 3 bases; nucleotides outside the gene matches: 9. The CDR3 has 15 residues. Per the germline V gene, CDR1 is LNHDA and CDR2 is SQIVND (reference sequence). The CDR3 sequence is CASNPRDRDNQPQHF. The DNA for the CDR3 is TGTGCCAGCAATCCCCGGGACAGGGACAATCAGCCCCAGCATTTT. The full variable domain, in which reference TRBV19 and TRBJ1-5 provide the parts outside the CDR3, is DGGITQSPKYLFRKEGQNVTLSCEQNLNHDAMYWYRQDPGQGLRLIYYSQIVNDFQKGDIAEGYSVSREKKESFPLTVTSAQKNPTAFYLCASNPRDRDNQPQHFGDGTRLSIL.

This chain joins TRBV13 and TRBJ1-2; a possible D gene is TRBD1 (6 bases). The germline gives CDR1 PRHDT, CDR2 FYEKMQ (reference sequence). V was pared by 1 base and J by 8 bases, with 8 bases between. The CDR3 is 12 amino acids. The CDR3 DNA reads as TGTGCCAGCAGCTTAGCAGGGGTCGGCTACACCTTC. It codes for CASSLAGVGYTF.

The genes are TRBV9 and TRBJ2-1, with a tentative D call TRBD2 (5 bases). V was cut by 1 base and J by 6 bases, with 14 bases left in between. In germline, CDR1 is SGDLS, CDR2 YYNGEE. This CDR3 is built from 15 residues. In DNA form, the CDR3 reads TGTGCCAGCAGCGTAAGTGGGAGCTTAGGCAATGAGCAGTTCTTC. Amino acids: CASSVSGSLGNEQFF.

J is TRBJ2-3 and V is TRBV19; D gene ambiguous. Trimming pared 10 bases from V and 1 base from J, leaving 12 bases between. The CDR3 totals 13 residues. The germline V gene has CDR1 LNHDA and CDR2 SQIVND (reference sequence). The CDR3 here is CATRPGRTDTQYF. The CDR3 DNA follows: TGTGCCACCCGACCTGGGCGCACAGATACGCAGTATTTT.